This TCR beta chain was recorded in a study of blood T cell repertoires in COVID-19 (dated by TCRdb to the early 2020s). Looking at the study overall: Collaborator samples came from the United States, Italy and Spain and covered acute and convalescent phases of COVID-19. The prospective study material was composed of cDNA or gDNA derived from T cells, B-cell-depleted T cells, or PBMCs. Subjects who had been exposed to COVID-19, were actively infected with it, or had recovered from it provided the deeply sampled blood TCRbeta repertoires that made up the dataset. The repertoires were released in a freely available public database intended as a resource for research on the immune response to SARS-CoV-2. Samples were obtained from the ongoing ImmuneRACE study (first 160 participants) and from 1,200 or so subjects provided by 6 global collaborators. Sample metadata almost always included a de-identified subject ID, COVID-19 status, age in years and sex. HLA class I and class II types, where available, came from metadata supplied by the sample provider rather than from assay-based typing.

In the prospective study, participants were roughly 18 to 100 years old, resided in 24 geographic areas of the United States, and were enrolled through a virtual design. In the prospective study, participants were assigned to cohorts based on the clinical history participants reported in a screening survey and a study questionnaire. Recovered participants in ImmuneRACE Cohort 3 were defined as having two consecutive negative NP/OP PCR tests, clearance from a healthcare professional, or resolution of symptoms. In the prospective study, whole blood, serum and a nasopharyngeal or oropharyngeal swab were collected from each participant by mobile phlebotomists. Over a roughly 2-month period, participants in the prospective study had the option of providing additional blood draws and questionnaires. Prospective study blood samples were shipped either frozen or at room temperature before DNA extraction.

Study-level results and caveats: How much clinical and demographic metadata was included differed by source and by participant, and the metadata was provided uncurated.

Turning to this clone: No cognate antigen has been identified for it. Within one base of it there is no much larger clone, and no base qualities were kept.

TCRbeta CDR3 regions were amplified from genomic DNA by means of the immunoSEQ Assay, a bias-controlled multiplex PCR. In the source study's methods: The number of nucleated cells in each sample was estimated from the amplification of reference gene primers within the assay. To quantify the absolute abundance of each unique TCRbeta CDR3 rearrangement, sequence reads were collapsed and filtered. For each sample, productive Simpson clonality was calculated by taking the square root of Simpson's diversity index across productive rearrangements. Entries here come from immuneACCESS through TCRdb and include only in-frame sequences with V and J called. Some clones fail to appear in such tables; in the studies checked, an unresolved V gene covers under half of the shortfall, and the cause of the remainder is unknown. That table furnishes V, J and clone size, whereas the DNA furnished D and trimming. The sample records some 270,000 clones, roughly 86% of which are singletons. The leading ten clones occupy 1.5% to 2% of the sample.

Via the germline V gene, CDR1 is SGDLS and CDR2 YYNGEE. From cysteine to phenylalanine, the CDR3 is 15 amino acids long. CDR3 DNA only is kept here, 45 bases in frame from base 1. Trimming costs V 0 bases and J 6 bases, and their ends lie 12 bases apart. Sequenced input: PBMCs or T cells enriched from blood (not recorded which). The V and J segments used are TRBV9 and TRBJ2-2, and TRBD2 may be the D gene, going by 5 matching bases. This TCR was sampled from a woman aged 60 to 75 who had recovered from COVID-19. The CDR3 sequence is CASSVGHGAAGELFF. In nucleotide form, the sequence is TGTGCCAGCAGCGTAGGACACGGAGCGGCCGGGGAGCTGTTTTTT.